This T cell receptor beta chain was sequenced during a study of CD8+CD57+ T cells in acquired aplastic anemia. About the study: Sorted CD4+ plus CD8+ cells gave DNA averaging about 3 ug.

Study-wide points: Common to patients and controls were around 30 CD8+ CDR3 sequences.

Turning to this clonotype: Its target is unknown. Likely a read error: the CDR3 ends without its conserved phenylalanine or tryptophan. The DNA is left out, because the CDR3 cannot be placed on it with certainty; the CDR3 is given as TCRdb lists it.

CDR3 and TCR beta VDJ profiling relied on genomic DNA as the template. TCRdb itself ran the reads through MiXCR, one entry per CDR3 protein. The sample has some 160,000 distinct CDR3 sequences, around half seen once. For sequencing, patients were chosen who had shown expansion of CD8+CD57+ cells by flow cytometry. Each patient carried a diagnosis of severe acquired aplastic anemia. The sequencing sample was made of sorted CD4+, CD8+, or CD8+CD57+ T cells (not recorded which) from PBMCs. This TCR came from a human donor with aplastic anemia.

The CDR3 sequence: CASSKLAGVYNEQLL. The chain couples TRBV19 to TRBJ2-1; whether TRBD2, the table's D call, matches the DNA was not checked. The germline gives CDR1 LNHDA, CDR2 SQIVND (reference sequence). The CDR3 spans 15 amino acids, including both terminal residues.